This is a list of T cell receptor beta chains from one sample in a study of CD8+ T cells in alopecia areata. TCRdb's table, derived via immunoSEQ multiplex PCR, lists solely in-frame clones and lacks some. Of 110,000 or so clones listed, approximately 50% are singletons. The specimen was NKG2D-low CD8+ T cells sorted from blood. All receptors derive from a human donor with alopecia areata. CDR3s include the opening cysteine and the closing phenylalanine or tryptophan. The order of the fields is V gene, J gene, D gene, clone size, CDR3 protein, CDR3 DNA. D genes are given only for firm matches. Clone size appears in some rows only: once, few, many, or a class for an expanded clone.

v_gene: TRBV27
j_gene: TRBJ2-7
d_gene: NA
abundance: few
CDR3aa: CASSSTDRGEQYF
CDR3nt: TGTGCCAGCAGTTCGACGGACCGTGGTGAGCAGTACTTC

v_gene: TRBV7-9
j_gene: TRBJ1-1
d_gene: NA
abundance: few
CDR3aa: CASSQKTDNTEAFF
CDR3nt: TGTGCCAGCAGCCAGAAGACAGATAACACTGAAGCTTTCTTT

v_gene: TRBV6-5
j_gene: TRBJ2-1
d_gene: NA
abundance: NA
CDR3aa: CASSYSDLNEQFF
CDR3nt: TGTGCCAGCAGTTACTCAGACCTGAATGAGCAGTTCTTC

v_gene: TRBV7-9
j_gene: TRBJ2-3
d_gene: NA
abundance: NA
CDR3aa: CASTTAPPTQYF
CDR3nt: TGTGCCAGCACCACGGCACCTCCCACGCAGTATTTT

v_gene: TRBV27
j_gene: TRBJ2-1
d_gene: TRBD2
abundance: NA
CDR3aa: CASSRLAGGDEQFF
CDR3nt: TGTGCCAGCAGTCGGCTAGCGGGGGGGGATGAGCAGTTCTTC

v_gene: TRBV27
j_gene: TRBJ1-2
d_gene: TRBD1
abundance: NA
CDR3aa: CASSPTGTGYGYTF
CDR3nt: TGTGCCAGCAGCCCGACCGGGACAGGCTATGGCTACACCTTC

v_gene: TRBV5-1
j_gene: TRBJ2-7
d_gene: TRBD1
abundance: NA
CDR3aa: CASTGTGGWEQYF
CDR3nt: TGCGCCAGCACCGGGACAGGGGGTTGGGAGCAGTACTTC

v_gene: TRBV5-1
j_gene: TRBJ1-1
d_gene: TRBD1
abundance: once
CDR3aa: CASSWDREAEAFF
CDR3nt: TGCGCCAGCAGCTGGGACAGGGAAGCTGAAGCTTTCTTT

v_gene: TRBV7-3
j_gene: TRBJ2-3
d_gene: TRBD1
abundance: once
CDR3aa: CASSERQGPQWTQYF
CDR3nt: TGTGCCAGCAGCGAAAGACAGGGGCCGCAGTGGACGCAGTATTTT

v_gene: TRBV5-1
j_gene: TRBJ2-7
d_gene: NA
abundance: NA
CDR3aa: CASGNLGALDSSYEQYF
CDR3nt: TGCGCCAGCGGAAACTTGGGAGCGCTAGACAGCTCCTACGAGCAGTACTTC

v_gene: TRBV27
j_gene: TRBJ2-7
d_gene: TRBD2
abundance: NA
CDR3aa: CASSTRTSGRRDEQYF
CDR3nt: TGTGCCAGCAGTACAAGGACTAGCGGGAGGCGCGACGAGCAGTACTTC

v_gene: TRBV30
j_gene: TRBJ2-1
d_gene: NA
abundance: NA
CDR3aa: CAWSVPYYSYNEQFF
CDR3nt: TGTGCCTGGAGTGTTCCTTACTACTCCTACAATGAGCAGTTCTTC

v_gene: TRBV13
j_gene: TRBJ2-6
d_gene: NA
abundance: few
CDR3aa: CASSSYQKGVLTF
CDR3nt: TGTGCCAGCAGCTCCTACCAGAAGGGGGTCCTGACTTTC

v_gene: TRBV7-8
j_gene: TRBJ2-7
d_gene: NA
abundance: NA
CDR3aa: CASSLAPHPSYEQYF
CDR3nt: TGTGCCAGCAGCTTAGCCCCACACCCCTCCTACGAGCAGTACTTC

v_gene: TRBV27
j_gene: TRBJ2-2
d_gene: NA
abundance: NA
CDR3aa: CASKVAGELFF
CDR3nt: TGTGCCAGCAAGGTGGCCGGGGAGCTGTTTTTT

v_gene: TRBV28
j_gene: TRBJ2-7
d_gene: TRBD2
abundance: once
CDR3aa: CASSLIVLAGGAYEQYF
CDR3nt: TGTGCCAGCAGTTTAATCGTACTAGCGGGAGGGGCATACGAGCAGTACTTC

v_gene: TRBV6-1
j_gene: TRBJ2-6
d_gene: NA
abundance: NA
CDR3aa: CASTTGTSGANVLTF
CDR3nt: TGTGCCAGCACCACAGGGACTTCTGGGGCCAACGTCCTGACTTTC

v_gene: TRBV6-5
j_gene: TRBJ2-6
d_gene: NA
abundance: NA
CDR3aa: CASTSGANVLTF
CDR3nt: TGTGCCAGCACATCCGGGGCCAACGTCCTGACTTTC

v_gene: TRBV15
j_gene: TRBJ2-5
d_gene: TRBD2
abundance: NA
CDR3aa: CATGGLAADQETQYF
CDR3nt: TGTGCCACCGGAGGACTAGCGGCCGACCAAGAGACCCAGTACTTC

v_gene: TRBV28
j_gene: TRBJ2-7
d_gene: NA
abundance: NA
CDR3aa: CASSLDEQYF
CDR3nt: TGTGCCAGCAGTTTGGACGAGCAGTACTTC

v_gene: TRBV4-1
j_gene: TRBJ1-5
d_gene: NA
abundance: few
CDR3aa: CASSQEPDRSNQPQHF
CDR3nt: TGCGCCAGCAGCCAAGAACCCGACAGGTCCAATCAGCCCCAGCATTTT

v_gene: TRBV9
j_gene: TRBJ2-5
d_gene: NA
abundance: once
CDR3aa: CASCETQYF
CDR3nt: TGTGCCAGCTGTGAGACCCAGTACTTC

v_gene: TRBV19
j_gene: TRBJ2-3
d_gene: NA
abundance: NA
CDR3aa: CASSISLDTQYF
CDR3nt: TGTGCCAGTAGTATTAGCCTGGATACGCAGTATTTT